The 26 T cell receptor beta chains listed next were all sequenced from one sample in a study of CD8+CD57+ T cells in acquired aplastic anemia. Selection for sequencing was limited to patients who had shown CD8+CD57+ cell expansion by flow cytometry. Investigators profiled TCR beta VDJ and CDR3 from genomic DNA template. TCRdb recomputed calls from the reads with MiXCR, one row per CDR3 protein. The table includes 150,000 to 200,000 distinct CDR3 sequences, about half detected once. The sequenced material came from sorted CD4+, CD8+, or CD8+CD57+ T cells (not recorded which) from PBMCs. The receptors here all came from a human donor with aplastic anemia.

This clonotype was observed at least ten times. J is TRBJ2-7 and V is TRBV5-1, with 10 positions matching TRBD1. CDR3 length: 16 residues. Germline V gene sequence: CDR1 SGHRS, CDR2 YFSETQ. V trimming: 4 bases; J trimming: 2 bases; junction bases outside the gene matches: 9. CDR3 sequence reads: CASSPGGTGVTYEQYF. In DNA, the CDR3 is TGCGCCAGCAGCCCGGGTGGGACAGGGGTAACCTACGAGCAGTACTTC. The full variable domain, completed using reference TRBV5-1 and TRBJ2-7, is KAGVTQTPRYLIKTRGQQVTLSCSPISGHRSVSWYQQTPGQGLQFLFEYFSETQRNKGNFPGRFSGRQFSNSRSEMNVSTLELGDSALYLCASSPGGTGVTYEQYFGPGTRLTVT.

The table lists this clonotype with many counts. The chain employs TRBV10-3 and TRBJ1-2; 9 bases agree with TRBD1. This CDR3 comprises 13 residues. CDR1 is ENHRY and CDR2 is SYGVKD in the germline V gene. J gave up 8 bases and V 7 bases, and 8 bases lay outside the gene matches. The CDR3 here is CAITSQGAEGYTF. The CDR3 DNA reads as TGTGCCATCACCTCACAGGGGGCTGAGGGCTACACCTTC.

The chain carries TRBV4-1 and TRBJ2-7; D is unclear. The CDR3 has 13 amino acids. Germline assignment: CDR1 MGHRA and CDR2 YSYEKL. Trimming took off 2 bases at V and 0 bases at J, with 5 bases between the two ends. The CDR3 is CASSQRTSYEQYF. CDR3 DNA sequence: TGCGCCAGCAGCCAACGGACCTCCTACGAGCAGTACTTC.

This clonotype was observed a handful of times. This sequence joins TRBV20-1 and TRBJ2-4; D may correspond to TRBD1 or TRBD2 (5 bases each). The CDR3 covers 16 residues. Germline V lookup: CDR1 DFQATT, CDR2 SNEGSKA (reference sequence). The V end was cut by 6 bases, the J end by 0 bases, with 18 bases between. CDR3 DNA: TGCAGTGCAGAACTACTAGGGACGGTAGCCAAAAACATTCAGTACTTC. Translated, it gives CSAELLGTVAKNIQYF.

The chain recombines TRBV19 with TRBJ2-1; 7 bases map to TRBD1. The CDR3 consists of 15 residues. Losses at the gene ends were 1 base for V and 3 bases for J; bases not matched to a gene: 3. In germline, CDR1 is LNHDA, CDR2 SQIVND (reference sequence). CDR3: CASSIAQGDYNEQFF. As DNA, the CDR3 is TGTGCCAGTAGTATAGCCCAGGGGGACTACAATGAGCAGTTCTTC. Full variable domain (remainder filled in from reference TRBV19 and TRBJ2-1): DGGITQSPKYLFRKEGQNVTLSCEQNLNHDAMYWYRQDPGQGLRLIYYSQIVNDFQKGDIAEGYSVSREKKESFPLTVTSAQKNPTAFYLCASSIAQGDYNEQFFGPGTRLTVL.

The chain uses TRBV20-1 and TRBJ2-7; D is tentatively TRBD1 or TRBD2 (5 bases each). V was clipped by 6 bases and J by 9 bases, with 15 bases between them. The CDR3 runs to 11 residues. The V gene's germline CDR1 is DFQATT and CDR2 SNEGSKA (reference sequence). In DNA form, the CDR3 reads TGCAGTGCCAGGGCGATGGGGGTGCAGTACTTC. Its protein is CSARAMGVQYF.

This clonotype was seen a single time. The chain couples TRBV5-1 to TRBJ2-7; D is possibly TRBD1 (6 bases). The CDR3 sequence is 15 residues long. From germline, CDR1 is SGHRS and CDR2 YFSETQ. Between the trimmed V and J ends, which lost 4 bases and 5 bases, there was a span of 19 bases. Here the CDR3 reads CASSLQGQGNHEQYF. For the CDR3, the DNA is TGCGCCAGCAGCCTCCAAGGGCAGGGGAACCACGAGCAGTACTTC.

This clonotype was seen a few times. This rearrangement joins TRBV2 to TRBJ2-7; the D gene could be TRBD1 or TRBD2 (5 bases each). V was trimmed by 1 base and J by 2 bases, leaving 9 bases between them. Germline V CDR1 and CDR2: SNHLY, FYNNEI. This CDR3 is 14 amino acids long. Here the CDR3 reads CASSEGGSTYEQYF. CDR3 DNA: TGTGCCAGCAGTGAAGGGGGGTCAACCTACGAGCAGTACTTC.

This clonotype has just a few counts. The chain is built from TRBV10-3 and TRBJ2-3; D gene unclear. The CDR3 sequence is 13 residues long. Germline values: CDR1 ENHRY, CDR2 SYGVKD. Trimming cost V 7 bases and J 2 bases, with 10 bases left between them. The CDR3 sequence: CAITIAPTDTQYF. The CDR3 nucleotides are TGTGCCATCACCATAGCACCCACAGATACGCAGTATTTT.

This clonotype showed up many times. The chain couples TRBV7-9 to TRBJ2-7, with D perhaps being TRBD1 or TRBD2 (5 bases each). The CDR3 is 14 residues long. Germline CDR1 reads SEHNR; CDR2 reads FQNEAQ (reference sequence). Trimming left V 0 bases short and J 5 bases short, with 11 bases between. The CDR3 nucleotides are TGTGCCAGCAGCTTAGCAGGTCGGGGCAACGAGCAGTACTTC. Protein sequence: CASSLAGRGNEQYF.

The chain couples TRBV24-1 to TRBJ1-3; 7 bases align to TRBD1. The CDR3 is 13 amino acids. Losses at the gene ends were 8 bases for V and 7 bases for J; bases not matched to a gene: 7. Germline CDR1 and CDR2: KGHDR and SFDVKD. The DNA for the CDR3 is TGTGCCACCAAGGAGTCAGGGGGGAACACCATATATTTT. The encoded protein is CATKESGGNTIYF.

Comment on this clonotype: One end of the junction is discordant with germline, which a read error may explain. The V gene is TRBV7-3, the J gene TRBJ2-1, with 8 bases identical to TRBD1. This CDR3 region has 14 residues. Germline lookup yields CDR1 SGHTA and CDR2 FQGTGA. In DNA, the CDR3 is TGTGCCAGCAGCCTGACAGGGGAGGTCAATGAGCAGCTCTTC. Its protein is CASSLTGEVNEQLF.

Regarding this clonotype: This could be a read error, since a much larger clone is one nucleotide away. The chain employs TRBV6-1 and TRBJ2-7; the match to TRBD1 covers 9 bases. The CDR3 runs 16 residues. CDR1 is MNHNS, CDR2 SASEGT, per germline. Losses at the gene ends were 4 bases for V and 6 bases for J; bases not matched to a gene: 13. The CDR3 DNA reads as TGTGCCAGCAGTGGAATGGGACAGGGCTACACCTGCGAGCAGTACTTC. Amino acid sequence: CASSGMGQGYTCEQYF.

This clonotype was recorded at least ten times. The chain uses TRBV2 and TRBJ2-5; a weak D match, TRBD1 (6 bases). Germline values: CDR1 SNHLY, CDR2 FYNNEI. With 3 bases removed from V and 5 bases from J, the gap between germline ends came to 22 bases. The CDR3 is 17 residues long. CDR3 region: CASSDPYNRVPEETQYF. CDR3 sequence (DNA): TGTGCCAGCAGTGATCCCTATAACAGGGTACCCGAGGAGACCCAGTACTTC.

The chain carries TRBV7-6 and TRBJ1-1; D remains ambiguous. The CDR3 has 14 residues. V was trimmed by 5 bases and J by 1 base, leaving 11 bases between them. Per germline, CDR1 SGHVS and CDR2 FNYEAQ. The CDR3 nucleotides are TGTGCCAGCAGCGCAGGCCTTACGAACACTGAAGCTTTCTTT. It translates to CASSAGLTNTEAFF.

In its sample, this clonotype was seen many times. V gene TRBV24-1 combines with J gene TRBJ2-1; TRBD1 matches at 9 bases. This CDR3 is 14 amino acids long. Germline CDR1 is KGHDR and CDR2 is SFDVKD. J gave up 3 bases and V 10 bases, and 6 bases lay outside the gene matches. The CDR3: CATQQGAGYNEQFF. CDR3 coding DNA: TGTGCCACTCAACAGGGGGCTGGCTACAATGAGCAGTTCTTC.

The chain combines TRBV5-6 with TRBJ2-2; D call uncertain. V lost 3 bases, J lost 7 bases, and 10 bases lay in between. The CDR3 extends over 13 amino acids. Germline V CDR1 and CDR2: SGHDT, YYEEEE. CDR3 residues: CASSYEELGELFF. The CDR3 DNA is TGTGCCAGCAGCTACGAGGAACTCGGGGAGCTGTTTTTT.

This clonotype has a handful of counts. The chain recombines TRBV6-1 with TRBJ2-1; D remains unclear. Germline values: CDR1 MNHNS, CDR2 SASEGT. This CDR3 comprises 13 residues. Trimming removed 4 bases at V and 8 bases at J, with 12 bases between. The CDR3 nucleotides are TGTGCCAGCAGTGTATGGGCCTCTGATGAGCAGTTCTTC. This encodes CASSVWASDEQFF.

The rearrangement uses TRBV11-1 and TRBJ2-3; D not certain. With 5 bases removed from V and 2 bases from J, the gap between germline ends came to 14 bases. The germline V gene has CDR1 SGHAT and CDR2 FQDESV (reference sequence). This CDR3 is 15 amino acids long. The CDR3 nucleotides read TGTGCCAGCAGCCAGAATGGGTTTTCCACAGATACGCAGTATTTT. Its translation: CASSQNGFSTDTQYF.

Concerning this clonotype: Compared with germline, one end of the junction differs, possibly owing to a read error. The chain is built from TRBV15 and TRBJ2-7; 10 bases align to TRBD2. The CDR3 runs to 19 residues. The V gene's germline CDR1 is LNHNV and CDR2 YYDKDF (reference sequence). The CDR3 DNA reads as TGTGCCACCAGCACCTCTGAGGGGCTAGCGGGAGTGGTAACCTACGAGCAGTACTTT. It encodes CATSTSEGLAGVVTYEQYF. The whole variable domain, filled in from reference TRBV15 and TRBJ2-7, reads DAMVIQNPRYQVTQFGKPVTLSCSQTLNHNVMYWYQQKSSQAPKLLFHYYDKDFNNEADTPDNFQSRRPNTSFCFLDIRSPGLGDTAMYLCATSTSEGLAGVVTYEQYFGPGTRLTVT.

In its sample, this clonotype was seen a few times. The CDR3 is CASSQGGTYEQYF. DNA for the CDR3: TGTGCCAGCAGCCAAGGGGGGACTTACGAGCAGTACTTC. V and J are TRBV5-6 and TRBJ2-7, with D possibly being TRBD1 or TRBD2 (6 bases each). This CDR3 comprises 13 residues. Trimming removed 4 bases from V and 4 bases from J, with 12 bases in between. Looked up from germline, CDR1 is SGHDT and CDR2 is YYEEEE.

The rearrangement uses TRBV9 and TRBJ1-1; D might be TRBD1 (6 bases). Germline values: CDR1 SGDLS, CDR2 YYNGEE. The CDR3 consists of 15 residues. V gave up 4 bases and J gave up 1 base, with 14 bases separating them. The CDR3 DNA sequence: TGTGCCAGCAGCTACAAAGAGGGGGGGAACACTGAAGCTTTCTTT. Amino acids: CASSYKEGGNTEAFF.

The chain couples TRBV3-1 to TRBJ2-7, with D possibly being TRBD2 (7 bases). The CDR3 covers 15 residues. The V gene lost 4 bases and the J gene lost 2 bases, with 15 bases spanning the gap. Germline V lookup: CDR1 LGHDT, CDR2 YNNKEL (reference sequence). DNA of the CDR3: TGTGCCAGCAGCCGAGGGGGGGGCTGGGCCTACGAGCAGTACTTC. Translating it yields CASSRGGGWAYEQYF.

The chain carries TRBV20-1 and TRBJ1-4; perhaps TRBD1 as D (5 bases). Trimming removed 3 bases from V and 5 bases from J, with 10 bases in between. CDR3 length: 13 residues. CDR1 is DFQATT and CDR2 is SNEGSKA in the germline V gene (reference sequence). The CDR3 DNA reads TGCAGTGCTAGCGGGGCAGGGAATGAAAAACTGTTTTTT. The encoded protein is CSASGAGNEKLFF.

The table lists this clonotype with many counts. The chain carries TRBV7-9 and TRBJ2-5, with D tentatively TRBD2 (7 bases). V was trimmed by 5 bases and J by 1 base, leaving 14 bases between them. Germline-derived CDR1 and CDR2 are SEHNR and FQNEAQ (reference sequence). The CDR3 runs 15 residues. The CDR3 spells CASSQNGGAQETQYF. In nucleotides, the CDR3 is TGTGCCAGCAGCCAGAATGGGGGGGCCCAAGAGACCCAGTACTTC.

This clonotype was detected only a few times. This rearrangement joins TRBV12-5 to TRBJ1-4; D is unresolved. V lost 4 bases to trimming and J lost 4 bases, with 7 bases between them. The germline V gene has CDR1 LGHNT and CDR2 FRNRAP. The CDR3 length is 13 residues. The CDR3 DNA reads as TGTGCTAGTGGTTGGCGGGGTAATGAAAAACTGTTTTTT. Translating it yields CASGWRGNEKLFF.